This T cell receptor (beta chain) emerged from a study of prognosis after radiotherapy for stage I lung cancer. Study-level results: After stereotactic body radiation therapy, patients with later distant metastases showed lower Shannon entropy.

The authors amplified TCR beta CDR3 from genomic DNA using two-round multiplex PCR. Primers were specific to each TRBV and TRBJ gene in first-round PCR. Universal primers were used in the second round of PCR. TCRdb reprocessed the multiplex PCR reads with MiXCR, giving one entry per CDR3 protein. Of about 35,000 distinct CDR3 sequences in the sample, about 31% were seen once. CDR3 length: 15 amino acids. Trimming at V came to 2 bases and at J to 2 bases, leaving 6 bases not matched to a gene. In germline, CDR1 is MNHNS, CDR2 SASEGT. At least ten counts were recorded for this clonotype. Its antigen is currently unknown.

V usage is TRBV6-1 and J usage is TRBJ2-7; 7 bases align to TRBD1. Sequencing used PBMCs, obtained before or after stereotactic body radiation therapy (not recorded which). This clonotype originated in a donor at least 50 years old with non-small cell lung cancer. The CDR3 sequence is CASSETGALAYEQYF. The CDR3 DNA reads as TGTGCCAGCAGTGAAACAGGGGCCCTAGCCTACGAGCAGTACTTC.